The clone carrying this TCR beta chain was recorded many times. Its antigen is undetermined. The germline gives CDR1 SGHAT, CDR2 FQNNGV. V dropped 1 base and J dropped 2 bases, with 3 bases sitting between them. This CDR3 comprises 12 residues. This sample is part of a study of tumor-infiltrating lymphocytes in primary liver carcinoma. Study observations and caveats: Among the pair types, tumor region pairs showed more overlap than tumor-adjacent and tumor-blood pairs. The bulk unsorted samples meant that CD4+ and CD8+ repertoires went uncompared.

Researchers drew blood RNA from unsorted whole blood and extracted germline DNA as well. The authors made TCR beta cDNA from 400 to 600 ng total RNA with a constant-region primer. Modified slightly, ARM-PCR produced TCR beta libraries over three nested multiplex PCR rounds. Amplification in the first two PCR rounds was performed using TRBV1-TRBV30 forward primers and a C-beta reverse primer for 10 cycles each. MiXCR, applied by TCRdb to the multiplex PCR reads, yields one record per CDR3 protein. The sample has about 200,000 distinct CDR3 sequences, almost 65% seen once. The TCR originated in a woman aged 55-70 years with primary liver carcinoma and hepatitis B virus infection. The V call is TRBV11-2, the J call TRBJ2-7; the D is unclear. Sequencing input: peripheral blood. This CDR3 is CASSLGAYEQYF. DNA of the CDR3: TGTGCCAGCAGCTTAGGGGCCTACGAGCAGTACTTC. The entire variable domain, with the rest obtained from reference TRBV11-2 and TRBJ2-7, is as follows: EAGVAQSPRYKIIEKRQSVAFWCNPISGHATLYWYQQILGQGPKLLIQFQNNGVVDDSQLPKDRFSAERLKGVDSTLKIQPAKLEDSAVYLCASSLGAYEQYFGPGTRLTVT.